Following are 9 T cell receptor beta chains from one sample sequenced in a study of OX40 agonist ivuxolimab in advanced cancers. Libraries were prepared by immunoSEQ multiplex PCR; TCRdb keeps only in-frame clonotypes and omits some of them. The table shows 53,000 or so clones, with about 80% occurring only once. The sample here was CD4+ or CD8+ T cells sorted from blood, taken in a trial of the OX40 agonist ivuxolimab. These receptors were obtained from an adult with an advanced solid tumor such as melanoma, head and neck, liver or kidney cancer.

The chain couples TRBV5-5 to TRBJ2-5, with 8 bases identical to TRBD1. J lost 5 bases, V lost 4 bases, and 7 bases had no gene match. This CDR3 spans 14 amino acids. Germline V gene sequence: CDR1 SGHKS, CDR2 YYEKEE (reference sequence). CDR3 loop: CASSPRTGFETQYF. The CDR3, as DNA: TGTGCCAGCAGCCCCCGGACAGGGTTCGAGACCCAGTACTTC.

J is TRBJ2-1 and V is TRBV4-2, with no clear D. The CDR3 has 13 amino acids. V was shortened by 0 bases and J by 6 bases, with 6 bases between the two germline ends. Germline assignment: CDR1 LGHNA and CDR2 YNFKEQ. The CDR3 loop reads CASSQDHGNEQFF. CDR3 sequence (DNA): TGTGCCAGCAGCCAAGATCACGGCAATGAGCAGTTCTTC.

This chain connects TRBV7-9 to TRBJ1-1; no reliable D call. The ends were cut back, 5 bases at V and 0 bases at J, with 16 bases in the middle. Germline V lookup: CDR1 SEHNR, CDR2 FQNEAQ (reference sequence). The CDR3 has 16 residues. The CDR3 sequence is CASSPFGSGLNTEAFF. CDR3 in DNA: TGTGCCAGCAGCCCTTTCGGTTCAGGCTTGAACACTGAAGCTTTCTTT.

The chain employs TRBV2 and TRBJ2-7; D not certain. V lost 8 bases, J lost 2 bases, and 10 bases lay in between. CDR3 length equals 12 residues. CDR1 SNHLY and CDR2 FYNNEI come from the germline V gene. The CDR3 DNA sequence: TGTGCCAGCCGCCGCAGCGCCTACGAGCAGTACTTC. Its translation is CASRRSAYEQYF.

The chain couples TRBV2 to TRBJ1-5; possible D gene TRBD1, 6 bases. Looked up from germline, CDR1 is SNHLY and CDR2 is FYNNEI. This CDR3 has 13 residues. Trimming cost V 7 bases and J 3 bases, with 10 bases left between them. CDR3 sequence reads: CASTGQTNQPQHF. Written as DNA, the CDR3 is TGTGCCAGCACCGGACAGACCAATCAGCCCCAGCATTTT.

The CDR3 region is CASSHVLGGTDTQYF. The CDR3 coding sequence is TGTGCCAGCAGTCACGTACTTGGGGGGACAGATACGCAGTATTTT. The chain recombines TRBV27 with TRBJ2-3; D is possibly TRBD2 (6 bases). Germline V gene data show CDR1 as MNHEY and CDR2 as SMNVEV (reference sequence). CDR3 size: 15 residues. V was shortened by 5 bases and J by 3 bases, with 15 bases between the two germline ends.

This clone was observed a handful of times. The rearrangement joins TRBV7-9 to TRBJ2-5; D is tentatively TRBD1 or TRBD2 (5 bases each). Trimming removed 5 bases from V and 6 bases from J, with 16 bases in between. Germline CDR1 reads SEHNR; CDR2 reads FQNEAQ (reference sequence). The CDR3 consists of 14 residues. CDR3 nucleotides: TGTGCCAGCAGCCCTTCCCAGGGACGGAAGACCCAGTACTTC. Translated, it gives CASSPSQGRKTQYF.

There are a few counts of this clone. This chain connects TRBV29-1 to TRBJ2-5; TRBD2 aligns across 9 bases. The CDR3 runs to 14 residues. The V segment lost 5 bases and the J segment 0 bases; nucleotides outside the gene matches: 4. The V gene's germline CDR1 is SQVTM and CDR2 ANQGSEA. The CDR3 DNA reads TGCAGCGTTAGACTAGCGGCGTACCAAGAGACCCAGTACTTC. Amino acid sequence: CSVRLAAYQETQYF.

This clone was seen a single time. The CDR3: CSIRHNAGGGETQYF. For the CDR3, the DNA is TGCAGCATACGACACAACGCGGGCGGGGGGGAGACCCAGTACTTC. The chain links TRBV29-1 to TRBJ2-5; 8 bases are shared with TRBD2. The germline gives CDR1 SQVTM, CDR2 ANQGSEA. The CDR3 has 15 residues. Trimming cost V 8 bases and J 5 bases; bases outside gene matches: 16.